These 19 T cell receptor beta chains came from one sample sequenced in a study of regulatory T cells in long-lasting Graves disease. Indicated time point: newly diagnosed GD, antithyroid drugs for less than 3 months. RNA isolated from PBMCs was used to make the TCR library. Arm-PCR of CDR3 regions and iRepertoire HTBI primers were the basis on which TCR beta libraries were built. TCRdb re-derived calls from the multiplex PCR reads in MiXCR, one entry per CDR3 protein. The repertoire includes 250,000 or so distinct CDR3 sequences, about 20% of them detected once, and roughly 15% sits in the top ten. In addition, the sample was reused for a study of T cells in Graves' hyperthyroidism and ophthalmopathy.

The sample here was peripheral blood mononuclear cells (PBMCs), taken at new diagnosis, from a patient treated with antithyroid drugs. All receptors derive from a woman aged 25 to 39 with Graves disease.

A remark on this clonotype: A read error is likely here: a far larger clone is one base away. V gene TRBV11-2 combines with J gene TRBJ1-4; unclear D gene. Trimming removed 5 bases at V and 6 bases at J, with 10 bases between. This CDR3 has 13 amino acids. Germline CDR1 reads SGHAT; CDR2 reads FQNNGV. CDR3: CASSLWTYEKLFF. As DNA, the CDR3 is TGTGCCAGCAGCCTCTGGACTTATGAAAAACTGTTTTTT.

This clonotype came up many times. The V gene is TRBV10-1, the J gene TRBJ1-6; D gene ambiguous. Germline loops: CDR1 WNHNN, CDR2 SYGVQD (reference sequence). This CDR3 has 12 amino acids. V was pared by 6 bases and J by 10 bases, with 10 bases between. The CDR3 coding sequence is TGCGCCAGCAGAACGGGAAGCTCACCCCTCCACTTT. This gives the protein CASRTGSSPLHF.

The sample holds many counts of this clonotype. The CDR3 DNA is TGCGCCAGCAGCCCAGTCGCCAGGTCCGGAGGCTCTGCTGGAAACACCATATATTTT. This encodes CASSPVARSGGSAGNTIYF. V and J are TRBV10-1 and TRBJ1-3; D gene ambiguous. This CDR3 spans 19 amino acids. The germline gives CDR1 WNHNN, CDR2 SYGVQD (reference sequence). V was shortened by 6 bases and J by 2 bases, with 26 bases between the two germline ends.

This clonotype was counted ten times or more. The genes are TRBV7-2 and TRBJ1-1; D remains unclear. The CDR3 covers 13 residues. Germline CDR1 reads SGHTA; CDR2 reads FQGNSA. The V gene lost 5 bases and the J gene lost 1 base, with 8 bases spanning the gap. CDR3 DNA sequence: TGTGCCAGCAGCCTTACCGAGAACACTGAAGCTTTCTTT. This gives the protein CASSLTENTEAFF.

The rearrangement uses TRBV15 and TRBJ2-3; 10 bases map to TRBD2. Per the germline V gene, CDR1 is LNHNV and CDR2 is YYDKDF (reference sequence). The CDR3 is 17 residues long. V trimming: 8 bases; J trimming: 5 bases; junction bases outside the gene matches: 16. The CDR3 bases are TGTGCCACCTCCGGTCGAAGCGGGGGGGTGATATTAGATACGCAGTATTTT. Translation gives CATSGRSGGVILDTQYF.

As to this clonotype: The likely explanation is a read error, given a far larger clone one base away. J is TRBJ1-1 and V is TRBV5-4; 9 bases are a match to TRBD1. This CDR3 has 15 residues. Germline assignment: CDR1 SGHNT and CDR2 YYREEE (reference sequence). DNA of the CDR3: TGTGTCAGCAGCCAAGACGGGACAGGGCGTGCTGAAGCTTTCTTT. This gives the protein CVSSQDGTGRAEAFF.

The chain is built from TRBV6-2 or TRBV6-3 and TRBJ1-6; unclear D gene. The germline CDR1 and CDR2 sequences are MNHEY and SVGEGT. The CDR3 consists of 14 residues. V was shortened by 3 bases and J by 7 bases, with 10 bases between the two germline ends. DNA of the CDR3: TGTGCCAGCAGTTATCGGTACATAAATTCACCCCTCCACTTT. Its protein product is CASSYRYINSPLHF.

The chain employs TRBV6-2 or TRBV6-3 and TRBJ2-2, with D unresolved. The CDR3 spans 16 residues. The V gene's germline CDR1 is MNHEY and CDR2 SVGEGT. V lost 6 bases, J lost 0 bases, and 14 bases lay in between. The CDR3 reads CASSLSPTANTGELFF. CDR3 bases: TGTGCCAGCAGCTTATCCCCAACTGCGAACACCGGGGAGCTGTTTTTT.

This clonotype came up many times. The J gene is TRBJ2-3, the V gene TRBV6-1, with D possibly being TRBD1 (6 bases). The CDR3 runs 18 residues. CDR1 and CDR2 from the germline V gene are MNHNS and SASEGT. Trimming took off 6 bases at V and 6 bases at J, with 28 bases between the two ends. The CDR3 reads CASSRIGTILLNTDTQYF. The DNA for the CDR3 is TGTGCCAGCAGCAGGATAGGGACAATCCTTCTAAATACGGATACGCAGTATTTT.

This clonotype was recorded at least ten times. The chain has TRBV29-1 and TRBJ2-7; D is uncertain. V was cut by 4 bases and J by 4 bases, with 11 bases left in between. CDR1 and CDR2 (germline): SQVTM, ANQGSEA. The CDR3 runs to 12 residues. CDR3 DNA: TGCAGCGTTGCGGTGGGGAAGTACGAGCAGTACTTC. It specifies CSVAVGKYEQYF.

Many counts were recorded for this clonotype. V and J are TRBV7-2 and TRBJ1-4, with 9 bases identical to TRBD1. V gave up 2 bases and J gave up 7 bases; unmatched junction bases: 2. Germline CDR1 reads SGHTA; CDR2 reads FQGNSA. CDR3 size: 14 residues. This CDR3 reads CASSLLTGGEKLFF. Written as DNA, the CDR3 is TGTGCCAGCAGCTTATTGACAGGGGGTGAAAAACTGTTTTTT.

There are many counts of this clonotype. CDR3 in amino acids: CASSLRSVSGANVLTF. CDR3 DNA: TGCGCCAGCAGCTTGAGGTCCGTCTCTGGGGCCAACGTCCTGACTTTC. V is TRBV5-1 and J is TRBJ2-6, with D hard to call. Trimming left V 1 base short and J 0 bases short, with 8 bases between. The CDR3 is 16 residues long. The germline gives CDR1 SGHRS, CDR2 YFSETQ. Filled out from reference TRBV5-1 and TRBJ2-6, the complete variable domain reads KAGVTQTPRYLIKTRGQQVTLSCSPISGHRSVSWYQQTPGQGLQFLFEYFSETQRNKGNFPGRFSGRQFSNSRSEMNVSTLELGDSALYLCASSLRSVSGANVLTFGAGSRLTVL.

This clonotype has ten or more counts. The rearrangement joins TRBV11-2 to TRBJ2-5; D is ambiguous. The CDR3 loop spans 14 amino acids. Per the germline V gene, CDR1 is SGHAT and CDR2 is FQNNGV. V was cut by 2 bases and J by 0 bases, with 7 bases left in between. The DNA of the CDR3 is TGTGCCAGCAGCTTAAGTTCGCACCAAGAGACCCAGTACTTC. Translation: CASSLSSHQETQYF. The full variable domain, in which reference TRBV11-2 and TRBJ2-5 provide the parts outside the CDR3, is EAGVAQSPRYKIIEKRQSVAFWCNPISGHATLYWYQQILGQGPKLLIQFQNNGVVDDSQLPKDRFSAERLKGVDSTLKIQPAKLEDSAVYLCASSLSSHQETQYFGPGTRLLVL.

This clonotype was found a few times. V and J are TRBV5-6 and TRBJ2-7, with 10 bases matching TRBD1. The V gene's germline CDR1 is SGHDT and CDR2 YYEEEE. The V gene end was trimmed by 2 bases and the J gene end by 5 bases; junction bases not matched to a gene: 7. This CDR3 has 15 amino acids. CDR3 coding DNA: TGTGCCAGCAGCTTCTTTGACAGGGGGCTCAACGAGCAGTACTTC. It is translated as CASSFFDRGLNEQYF.

This clonotype was seen repeatedly, ten times or more. This chain joins TRBV29-1 and TRBJ1-3; D is uncertain. Germline V gene data show CDR1 as SQVTM and CDR2 as ANQGSEA. Deletions cut 7 bases from V and 3 bases from J, with 19 bases between. The CDR3 is made up of 15 amino acids. CDR3 sequence reads: CSAPPCRQSGNTIYF. In DNA form, the CDR3 reads TGCAGCGCCCCTCCGTGCAGGCAAAGTGGAAACACCATATATTTT. Full variable domain (missing parts from reference TRBV29-1 and TRBJ1-3): SAVISQKPSRDICQRGTSLTIQCQVDSQVTMMFWYRQQPGQSLTLIATANQGSEATYESGFVIDKFPISRPNLTFSTLTVSNMSPEDSSIYLCSAPPCRQSGNTIYFGEGSWLTVV.

The CDR3 sequence is CSARFPGQTNEKLFF. The CDR3 coding sequence is TGCAGTGCTAGATTCCCGGGACAAACTAATGAAAAACTGTTTTTT. This chain joins TRBV20-1 and TRBJ1-4; a possible D gene is TRBD1 (6 bases). Germline assignment: CDR1 DFQATT and CDR2 SNEGSKA (reference sequence). The CDR3 consists of 15 residues. The germline V and J ends were trimmed by 2 bases and 1 base, with 11 bases remaining between them.

V gene TRBV4-1 combines with J gene TRBJ2-7, with D possibly TRBD2 on 5 matching bases. CDR1 MGHRA and CDR2 YSYEKL come from the germline V gene. The germline V and J ends were trimmed by 1 base and 0 bases, with 13 bases remaining between them. This CDR3 contains 16 residues. CDR3 sequence reads: CASSQVATRASYEQYF. DNA for the CDR3: TGCGCCAGCAGCCAAGTAGCGACTCGAGCCTCCTACGAGCAGTACTTC.

This clonotype was found many times. The chain has TRBV5-1 and TRBJ2-2, with D perhaps TRBD1 (6 bases). This CDR3 region has 18 residues. Looked up from germline, CDR1 is SGHRS and CDR2 is YFSETQ. Trimming removed 4 bases at V and 0 bases at J, with 19 bases between. CDR3 sequence reads: CASSRQLTTGTNTGELFF. CDR3 in DNA: TGCGCCAGCAGCCGCCAACTCACGACAGGCACGAACACCGGGGAGCTGTTTTTT. Drawing the rest from reference TRBV5-1 and TRBJ2-2, the complete variable domain is KAGVTQTPRYLIKTRGQQVTLSCSPISGHRSVSWYQQTPGQGLQFLFEYFSETQRNKGNFPGRFSGRQFSNSRSEMNVSTLELGDSALYLCASSRQLTTGTNTGELFFGEGSRLTVL.

This clonotype was seen ten or more times. The chain has TRBV5-1 and TRBJ2-7; D remains unclear. CDR1 is SGHRS and CDR2 is YFSETQ in the germline V gene. The CDR3 is 14 residues long. V shed 4 bases and J shed 0 bases, with 11 bases lying between them. The CDR3 nucleotides read TGCGCCAGCAGCCCGCAGCCGGGCTCCTACGAGCAGTACTTC. Protein: CASSPQPGSYEQYF.